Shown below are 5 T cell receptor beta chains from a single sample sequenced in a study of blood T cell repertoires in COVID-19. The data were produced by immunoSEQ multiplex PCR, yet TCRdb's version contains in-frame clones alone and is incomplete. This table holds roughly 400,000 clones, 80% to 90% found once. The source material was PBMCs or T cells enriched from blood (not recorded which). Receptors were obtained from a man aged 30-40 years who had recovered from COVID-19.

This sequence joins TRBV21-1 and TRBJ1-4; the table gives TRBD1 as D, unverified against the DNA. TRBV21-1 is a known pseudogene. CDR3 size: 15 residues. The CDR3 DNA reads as TGTGCCAGCAGCGGGCCGGACAGGGCGGGTGAAAAACTGTTTTTT. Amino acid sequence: CASSGPDRAGEKLFF.

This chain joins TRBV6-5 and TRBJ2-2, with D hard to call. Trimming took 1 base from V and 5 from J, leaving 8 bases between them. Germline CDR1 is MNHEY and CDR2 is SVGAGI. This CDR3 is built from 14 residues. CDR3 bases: TGTGCCAGCAGTTACTATCAGCGAACCGGGGAGCTGTTTTTT. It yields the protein CASSYYQRTGELFF.

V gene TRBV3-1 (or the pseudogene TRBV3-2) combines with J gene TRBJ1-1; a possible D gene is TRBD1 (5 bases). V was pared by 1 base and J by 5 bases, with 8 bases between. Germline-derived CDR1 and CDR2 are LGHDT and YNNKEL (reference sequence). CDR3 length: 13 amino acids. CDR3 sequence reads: CASSQGRVTEAFF. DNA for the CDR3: TGTGCCAGCAGCCAAGGCAGGGTAACTGAAGCTTTCTTT.

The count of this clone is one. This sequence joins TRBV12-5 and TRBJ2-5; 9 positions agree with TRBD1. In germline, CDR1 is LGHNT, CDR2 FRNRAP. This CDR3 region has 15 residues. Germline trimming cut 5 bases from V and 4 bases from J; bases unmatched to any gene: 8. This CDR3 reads CASGPSDRGGETQYF. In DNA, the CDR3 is TGTGCTAGTGGTCCTTCGGACAGGGGAGGAGAGACCCAGTACTTC.

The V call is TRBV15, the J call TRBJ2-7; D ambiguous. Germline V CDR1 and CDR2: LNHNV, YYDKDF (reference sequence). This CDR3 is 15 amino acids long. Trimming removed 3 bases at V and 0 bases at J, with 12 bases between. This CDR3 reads CATSRKADSSYEQYF. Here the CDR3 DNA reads TGTGCCACCAGCAGGAAGGCGGATAGCTCCTACGAGCAGTACTTC.